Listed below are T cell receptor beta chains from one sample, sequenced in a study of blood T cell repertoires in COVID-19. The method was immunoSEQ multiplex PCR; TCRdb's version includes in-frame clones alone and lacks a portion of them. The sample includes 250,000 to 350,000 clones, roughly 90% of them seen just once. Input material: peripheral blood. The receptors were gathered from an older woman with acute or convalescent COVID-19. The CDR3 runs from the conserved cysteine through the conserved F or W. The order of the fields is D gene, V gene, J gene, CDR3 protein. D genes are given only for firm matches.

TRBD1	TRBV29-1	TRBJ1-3	CSVGTGVGNTIYF
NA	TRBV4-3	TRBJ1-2	CASSRTGLYGYTF
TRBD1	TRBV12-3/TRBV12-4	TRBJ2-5	CASRQGQETQYF
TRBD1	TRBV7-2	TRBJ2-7	CASSLVRDSLYEQYF
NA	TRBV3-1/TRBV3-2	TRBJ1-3	CASRRGNTIYF
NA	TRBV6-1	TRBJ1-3	CASSEWTRISGNTIYF
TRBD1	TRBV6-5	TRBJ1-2	CASTRLRDRENGYTF
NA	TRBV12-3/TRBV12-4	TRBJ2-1	CASSFAEGEQFF
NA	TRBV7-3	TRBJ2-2	CASSLTSGPTGELFF
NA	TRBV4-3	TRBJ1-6	CASSQAVGGNSPLHF
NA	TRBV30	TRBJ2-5	CAWSTLAGETQYF
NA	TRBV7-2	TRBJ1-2	CASSFGGRAGSAGYTF
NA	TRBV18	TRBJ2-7	CASSPQGGLSSYEQYF
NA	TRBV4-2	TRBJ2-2	CASTSGGPGELFF
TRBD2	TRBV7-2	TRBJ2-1	CASSSQLAGGPGVEQFF
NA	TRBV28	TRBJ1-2	CASSLGGSNYGYTF
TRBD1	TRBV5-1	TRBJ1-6	CASSLERGRNSPLHF
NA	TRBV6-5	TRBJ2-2	CASSYGRTDTGELFF
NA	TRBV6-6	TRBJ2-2	CASSGGQNTGELFF
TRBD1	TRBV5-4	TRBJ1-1	CASSPQGQGEAFF
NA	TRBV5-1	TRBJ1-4	CASSLATTNHEKLFF
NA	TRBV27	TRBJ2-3	CASTRRRGPDWDTQYF
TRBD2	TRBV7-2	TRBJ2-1	CASSLASGTSLPHEQFF
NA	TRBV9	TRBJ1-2	CASSVDAGLGYTF
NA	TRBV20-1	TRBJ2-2	CSASHIGGRRGELFF
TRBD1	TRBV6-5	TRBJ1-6	CASQGETNSPLHF
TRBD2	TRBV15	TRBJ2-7	CATSRAASGGGEQYF
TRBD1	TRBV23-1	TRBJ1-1	CASTHSENRGPTEAFF
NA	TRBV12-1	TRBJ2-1	CASSPRAGSAGVYDEQFF